This T cell receptor (beta chain) originates from a study of cytomegalovirus exposure and HLA in healthy donors. Findings and caveats of the study: Later analysis demonstrated an association between a missense DCLRE1C variant and TCR beta V- and J-gene trimming. What a later analysis reportedly showed was that an Asian-associated ancestry cluster had fewer N-insertions than the roughly 670-donor mean.

This clone was seen a few times. The antigen remains unidentified. Looked up from germline, CDR1 is SGHTA and CDR2 is FQGNSA. The V and J ends lost 2 bases and 2 bases respectively, with 9 bases between them. The CDR3 is 14 amino acids. The PCR had 60 Vbeta and 13 Jbeta primers. TCRdb keeps only in-frame clones here, not all; method: immunoSEQ multiplex PCR. The sample consists of about 98,000 clones, about three quarters of them appearing once. The receptor was isolated from a man between 40 and 49 years old in good health and CMV-seronegative. V usage is TRBV7-2 and J usage is TRBJ2-5, with D uncertain. Sequencing was performed on PBMCs. In nucleotides, the CDR3 is TGTGCCAGCAGCTTAAAGTCACTTCAAGAGACCCAGTACTTC. As protein: CASSLKSLQETQYF.